These 9 T cell receptor beta chains share one sample of origin, sequenced in a study of identical twins. TCRdb re-derived calls from the 5' RACE reads in MiXCR, one entry per CDR3 protein. The data show about 220,000 distinct CDR3 sequences, 7.5% seen once. These sequences were also reported in another study, on yellow fever vaccine responses in identical twins.

Specimen: memory (CD45RO+) T cells sorted from blood. These receptors came from a woman aged 18 to 35 in good health.

This clonotype was counted many times. The genes are TRBV20-1 and TRBJ2-3, with D perhaps given as TRBD1 or TRBD2 (5 bases each). Trimming pared 4 bases from V and 9 bases from J, leaving 11 bases between. Germline V lookup: CDR1 DFQATT, CDR2 SNEGSKA (reference sequence). CDR3 size: 11 residues. The CDR3 region has the DNA TGCAGTGCTATCTCCGGGGCCACGCAGTATTTT. Translated: CSAISGATQYF.

J is TRBJ2-7 and V is TRBV7-2; D might be TRBD2 (5 bases). Germline CDR1 is SGHTA and CDR2 is FQGNSA. The CDR3 has 14 residues. V was trimmed by 2 bases and J by 3 bases, leaving 11 bases between them. DNA of the CDR3: TGTGCCAGCAGCTTAACCGGGAAGGGCTACGAGCAGTACTTC. Translated, it gives CASSLTGKGYEQYF.

The chain is built from TRBV6-6 and TRBJ2-1, with TRBD2 matching over 11 bases. This CDR3 has 13 amino acids. Looked up from germline, CDR1 is MNHNY and CDR2 is SVGAGI (reference sequence). V dropped 7 bases and J dropped 10; count of bases not matched to a gene: 6. CDR3 coding DNA: TGTGCCAGCAATTTAGCGGGAGGGTACGAGCAGTTCTTC. Residues: CASNLAGGYEQFF.

This clonotype was counted a few times. The chain is built from TRBV6-1 and TRBJ2-3; D is ambiguous. The length of the CDR3 is 12 residues. Trimming cost V 7 bases and J 5 bases, with 10 bases left between them. Germline-derived CDR1 and CDR2 are MNHNS and SASEGT. CDR3 in DNA: TGTGCCAGCACCTACGAGAGAGATACGCAGTATTTT. It codes for CASTYERDTQYF.

The chain uses TRBV5-1 and TRBJ2-5, with D tentatively TRBD2 (6 bases). The CDR3 covers 15 residues. The V and J ends lost 0 bases and 5 bases respectively, with 14 bases between them. Per germline, CDR1 SGHRS and CDR2 YFSETQ. In DNA form, the CDR3 reads TGCGCCAGCAGCTTGGTGCCGGAGGGGAGGGAGACCCAGTACTTC. Amino acid sequence: CASSLVPEGRETQYF.

In its sample, this clonotype was seen many times. The chain links TRBV11-3 to TRBJ2-3; no clear D. The CDR3 covers 14 residues. The ends were cut back, 1 base at V and 1 base at J, with 6 bases in the middle. The germline V gene encodes CDR1 SGHNT and CDR2 YENEEA. CDR3 protein: CASSLGRGTDTQYF. CDR3 DNA sequence: TGTGCCAGCAGCTTAGGTCGGGGCACAGATACGCAGTATTTT.

This clonotype was recorded a few times. The J gene is TRBJ2-2, the V gene TRBV5-4, with 9 bases matching TRBD1. This CDR3 has 16 amino acids. The V and J ends lost 5 bases and 5 bases, in that order; junction bases with no gene match: 10. CDR1 is SGHNT, CDR2 YYREEE, per germline (reference sequence). The CDR3 sequence is CASREWTGEKTGELFF. As DNA, the CDR3 is TGTGCCAGCAGGGAGTGGACAGGGGAAAAAACCGGGGAGCTGTTTTTT. Full variable domain (rest looked up from reference TRBV5-4 and TRBJ2-2): ETGVTQSPTHLIKTRGQQVTLRCSSQSGHNTVSWYQQALGQGPQFIFQYYREEENGRGNFPPRFSGLQFPNYSSELNVNALELDDSALYLCASREWTGEKTGELFFGEGSRLTVL.

This clonotype was recorded only once. Germline is not matched at one junction end, which may reflect a read error. The J gene is TRBJ2-3, the V gene TRBV4-1, with no clear D. Germline lookup yields CDR1 MGHRA and CDR2 YSYEKL. CDR3 length: 14 residues. DNA for the CDR3: TGCGCCAGCGGCCAGCCAACTGTAGCCGATACGCAGTATTTT. It encodes CASGQPTVADTQYF.

This clonotype showed up just a few times. The chain is built from TRBV19 and TRBJ2-3, with D possibly TRBD1 on 5 matching bases. Trimming pared 3 bases from V and 1 base from J, leaving 8 bases between. The germline V gene has CDR1 LNHDA and CDR2 SQIVND (reference sequence). The CDR3 loop spans 14 amino acids. DNA of the CDR3: TGTGCCAGTAGTATTTCACAGGGCACAGATACGCAGTATTTT. Protein: CASSISQGTDTQYF.